This TCR beta chain was sequenced for a study of CD8 T cells in ankylosing spondylitis. Study-wide points: There was a TCR beta motif, made of fewer than 10 highly homologous variants, that appeared characteristic of ankylosing spondylitis blood. Disease-linked clones proved CD8+ and comparatively uncommon in peripheral blood. In the blood and synovial fluid of reactive arthritis, some motif variants had been previously reported.

Germline CDR1 reads SGHRS; CDR2 reads YFSETQ. V shed 4 bases and J shed 6 bases, with 17 bases lying between them. The CDR3 covers 15 residues. Quantitative 5'-RACE with molecular barcodes produced the TCR beta libraries. TCRdb re-derived calls from the 5' RACE reads in MiXCR, one entry per CDR3 protein. Altogether 300,000 to 400,000 distinct CDR3 sequences are present, approximately 15% being singletons, with the ten largest covering less than 1.1%. This clonotype was recorded a few times. The antigen is unknown. The J gene is TRBJ2-4, the V gene TRBV5-1; the D gene could be TRBD1 or TRBD2 (5 bases each). The specimen sequenced was blood, either unsorted or a sorted T cell fraction (not recorded which). The clonotype was recovered from a male donor with ankylosing spondylitis or in good health (not recorded which). Written as DNA, the CDR3 is TGCGCCAGCAGCCCCCAGGGAGCAAGTATAAACATTCAGTACTTC. Translation: CASSPQGASINIQYF.